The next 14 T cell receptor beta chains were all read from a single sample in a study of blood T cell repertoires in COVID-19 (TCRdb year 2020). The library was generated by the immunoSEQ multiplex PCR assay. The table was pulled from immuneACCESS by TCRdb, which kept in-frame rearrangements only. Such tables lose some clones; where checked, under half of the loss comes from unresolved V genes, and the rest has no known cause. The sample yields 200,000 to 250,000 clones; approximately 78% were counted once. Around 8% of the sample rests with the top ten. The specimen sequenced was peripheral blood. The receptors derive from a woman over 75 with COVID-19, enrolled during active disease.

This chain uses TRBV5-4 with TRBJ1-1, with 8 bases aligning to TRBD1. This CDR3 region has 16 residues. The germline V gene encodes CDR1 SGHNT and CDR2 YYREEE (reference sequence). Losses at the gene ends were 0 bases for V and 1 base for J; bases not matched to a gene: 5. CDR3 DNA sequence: TGTGCCAGCAGCTTGGGCTACGGACAGGGGAACACTGAAGCTTTCTTT. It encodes CASSLGYGQGNTEAFF.

CDR3 sequence: CAWKGQDPYGYTF. The CDR3 nucleotides are TGTGCCTGGAAAGGACAGGATCCGTATGGCTACACCTTC. V usage is TRBV30 and J usage is TRBJ1-2, with 7 bases matching TRBD1. CDR1 GTSNPN and CDR2 SVGIG come from the germline V gene (reference sequence). Trimming at V came to 4 bases and at J to 5 bases, leaving 7 bases not matched to a gene. The CDR3 extends over 13 amino acids.

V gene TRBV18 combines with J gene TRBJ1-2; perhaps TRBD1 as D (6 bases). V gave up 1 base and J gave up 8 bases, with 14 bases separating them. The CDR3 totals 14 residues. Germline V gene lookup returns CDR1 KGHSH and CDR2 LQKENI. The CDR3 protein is CASSPRQERGGYTF. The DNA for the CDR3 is TGTGCCAGCTCACCACGACAGGAGCGGGGCGGCTACACCTTC.

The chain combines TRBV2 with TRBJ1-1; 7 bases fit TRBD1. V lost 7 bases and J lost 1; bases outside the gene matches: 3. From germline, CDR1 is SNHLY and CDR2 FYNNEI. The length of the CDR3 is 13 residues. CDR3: CASIRDRNTEAFF. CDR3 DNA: TGTGCCAGCATCCGGGACAGGAACACTGAAGCTTTCTTT.

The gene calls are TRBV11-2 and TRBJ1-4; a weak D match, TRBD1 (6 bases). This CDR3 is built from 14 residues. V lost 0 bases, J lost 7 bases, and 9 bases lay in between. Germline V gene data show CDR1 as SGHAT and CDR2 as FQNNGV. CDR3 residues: CASSLDRGAEKLFF. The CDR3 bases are TGTGCCAGCAGCTTAGACAGGGGAGCTGAAAAACTGTTTTTT.

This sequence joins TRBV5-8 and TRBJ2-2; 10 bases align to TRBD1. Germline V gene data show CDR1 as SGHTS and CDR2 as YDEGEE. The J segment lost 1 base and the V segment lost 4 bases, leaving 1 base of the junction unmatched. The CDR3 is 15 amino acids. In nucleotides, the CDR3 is TGTGCCAGCAGCCGGGACAGGGGGAACACCGGGGAGCTGTTTTTT. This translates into CASSRDRGNTGELFF.

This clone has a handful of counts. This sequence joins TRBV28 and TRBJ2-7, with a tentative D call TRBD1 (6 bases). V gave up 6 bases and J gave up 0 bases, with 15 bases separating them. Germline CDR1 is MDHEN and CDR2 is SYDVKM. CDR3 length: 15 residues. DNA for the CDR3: TGTGCCAGCAGCCCTCAGGGGTTAAGCTCCTACGAGCAGTACTTC. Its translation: CASSPQGLSSYEQYF.

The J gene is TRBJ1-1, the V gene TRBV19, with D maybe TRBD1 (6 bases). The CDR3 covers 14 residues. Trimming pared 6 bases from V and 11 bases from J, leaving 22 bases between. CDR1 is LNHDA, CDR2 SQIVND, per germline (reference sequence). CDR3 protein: CASSPGVRRGGAFF. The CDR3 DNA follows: TGTGCCAGTAGCCCCGGAGTCAGAAGGGGGGGGGCTTTCTTT.

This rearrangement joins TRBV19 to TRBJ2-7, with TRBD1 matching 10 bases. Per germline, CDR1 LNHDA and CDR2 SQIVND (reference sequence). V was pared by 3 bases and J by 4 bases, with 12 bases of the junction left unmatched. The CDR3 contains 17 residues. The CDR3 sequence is CASSIEVSTGGRYEQYF. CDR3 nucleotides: TGTGCCAGTAGTATTGAAGTCTCGACAGGGGGCCGATACGAGCAGTACTTC.

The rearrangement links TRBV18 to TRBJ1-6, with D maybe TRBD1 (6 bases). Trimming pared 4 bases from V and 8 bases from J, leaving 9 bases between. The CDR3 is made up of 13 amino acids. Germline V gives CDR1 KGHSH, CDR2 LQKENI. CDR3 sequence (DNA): TGTGCCAGCTCACTCAGGGGTGATTCACCCCTCCACTTT. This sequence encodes CASSLRGDSPLHF.

CDR3 DNA: TGTGCCAGCAGGATCCAGGGTACGATCGACGAGCAGTACTTC. Its protein product is CASRIQGTIDEQYF. The chain employs TRBV6-6 and TRBJ2-7; D may be TRBD1 (5 bases). CDR3 size: 14 residues. V was shortened by 6 bases and J by 5 bases, with 17 bases between the two germline ends. Per germline, CDR1 MNHNY and CDR2 SVGAGI (reference sequence).

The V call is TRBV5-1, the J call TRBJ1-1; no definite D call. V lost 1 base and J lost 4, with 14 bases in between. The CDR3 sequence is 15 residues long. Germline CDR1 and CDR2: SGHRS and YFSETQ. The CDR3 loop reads CASSLYYGSGTEAFF. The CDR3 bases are TGCGCCAGCAGCTTGTACTATGGAAGTGGCACTGAAGCTTTCTTT.

The CDR3, as DNA: TGCAGTGCTAGTGGGCGGGGTTACAATGAGCAGTTCTTC. Amino acids: CSASGRGYNEQFF. The chain joins TRBV20-1 to TRBJ2-1; D perhaps matches TRBD2 (6 bases). This CDR3 has 13 residues. V was cut by 3 bases and J by 4 bases, with 10 bases left in between. Germline V gives CDR1 DFQATT, CDR2 SNEGSKA (reference sequence).

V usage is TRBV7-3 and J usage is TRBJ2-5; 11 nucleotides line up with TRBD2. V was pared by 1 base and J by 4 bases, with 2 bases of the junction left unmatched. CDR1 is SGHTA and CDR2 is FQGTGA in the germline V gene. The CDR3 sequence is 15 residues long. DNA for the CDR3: TGTGCCAGCAGCTTAAACCTAGCGGGGGGAGAGACCCAGTACTTC. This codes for CASSLNLAGGETQYF.